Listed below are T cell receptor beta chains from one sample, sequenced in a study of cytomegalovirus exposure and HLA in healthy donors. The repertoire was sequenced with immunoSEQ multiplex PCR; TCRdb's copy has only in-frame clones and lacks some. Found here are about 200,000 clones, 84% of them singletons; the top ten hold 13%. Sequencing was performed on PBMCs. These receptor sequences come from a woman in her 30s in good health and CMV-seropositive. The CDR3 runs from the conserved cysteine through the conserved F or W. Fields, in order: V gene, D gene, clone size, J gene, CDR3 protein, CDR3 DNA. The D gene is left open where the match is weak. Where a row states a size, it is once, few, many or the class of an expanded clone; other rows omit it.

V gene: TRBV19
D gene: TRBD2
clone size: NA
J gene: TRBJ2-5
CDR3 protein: CASSISLAEETQYF
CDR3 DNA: TGTGCCAGTAGTATCTCGCTAGCGGAAGAGACCCAGTACTTC

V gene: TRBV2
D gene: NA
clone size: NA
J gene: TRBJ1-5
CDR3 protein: CASARSEDSNQPQHF
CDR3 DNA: TGTGCCAGCGCACGGTCTGAAGATAGCAATCAGCCCCAGCATTTT

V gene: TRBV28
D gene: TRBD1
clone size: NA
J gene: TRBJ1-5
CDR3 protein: CASYPDRSSNQPQHF
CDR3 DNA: TGTGCCAGCTACCCGGACAGGTCTTCCAATCAGCCCCAGCATTTT

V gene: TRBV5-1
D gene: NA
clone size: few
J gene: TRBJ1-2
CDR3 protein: CASSLEAGNGYTF
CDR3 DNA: TGCGCCAGCAGCTTGGAGGCAGGGAACGGCTACACCTTC

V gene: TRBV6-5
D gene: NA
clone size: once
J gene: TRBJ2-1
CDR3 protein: CASSYRGQYNEQFF
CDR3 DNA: TGTGCCAGCAGTTACAGGGGCCAATACAATGAGCAGTTCTTC

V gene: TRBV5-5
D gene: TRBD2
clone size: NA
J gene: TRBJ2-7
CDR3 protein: CASSPRGGGRGEQYF
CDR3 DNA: TGTGCCAGCAGCCCCCGAGGGGGCGGGAGGGGCGAGCAGTACTTC

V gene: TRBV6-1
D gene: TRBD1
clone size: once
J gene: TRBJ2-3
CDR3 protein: CASSEESRGSPDTQYF
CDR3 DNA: TGTGCCAGCAGTGAAGAAAGCAGGGGGAGCCCAGATACGCAGTATTTT

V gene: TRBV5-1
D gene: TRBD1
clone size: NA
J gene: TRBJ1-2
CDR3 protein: CASSLSLTGDYGYTF
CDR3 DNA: TGCGCCAGCAGCCTATCATTGACAGGGGACTATGGCTACACCTTC

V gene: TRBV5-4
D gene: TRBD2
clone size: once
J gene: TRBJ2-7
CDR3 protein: CASSWGSAGTNEQYF
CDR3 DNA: TGTGCCAGCAGCTGGGGTTCAGCGGGAACCAACGAGCAGTACTTC

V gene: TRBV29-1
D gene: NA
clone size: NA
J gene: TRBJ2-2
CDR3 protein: CSASPTGSNTGELFF
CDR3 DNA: TGCAGCGCTTCACCTACAGGATCGAACACCGGGGAGCTGTTTTTT

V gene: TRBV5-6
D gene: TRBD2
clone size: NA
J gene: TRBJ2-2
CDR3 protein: CASSFRSGRVSGELFF
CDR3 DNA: TGTGCCAGCAGCTTTCGTAGCGGGAGGGTGTCCGGGGAGCTGTTTTTT

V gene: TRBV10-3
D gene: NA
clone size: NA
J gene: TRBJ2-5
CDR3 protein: CAIRDSAYQETQYF
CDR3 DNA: TGTGCCATCAGGGACTCTGCGTACCAAGAGACCCAGTACTTC

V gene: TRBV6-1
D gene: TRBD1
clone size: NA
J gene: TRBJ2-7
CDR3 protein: CASREGRGRYEQYF
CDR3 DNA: TGTGCCAGCAGGGAGGGCAGGGGGCGCTACGAGCAGTACTTC

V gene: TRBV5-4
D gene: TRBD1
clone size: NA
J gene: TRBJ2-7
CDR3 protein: CASTRTGGSYEQYF
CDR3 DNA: TGTGCCAGCACCAGGACAGGGGGCTCCTACGAGCAGTACTTC

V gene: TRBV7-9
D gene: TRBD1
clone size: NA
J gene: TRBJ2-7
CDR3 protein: CASSPRQGVSEQYF
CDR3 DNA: TGTGCCAGCAGCCCACGACAGGGCGTTTCCGAGCAGTACTTC

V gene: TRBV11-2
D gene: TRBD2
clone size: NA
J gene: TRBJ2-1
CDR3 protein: CASSTGVLAGGLVNEQFF
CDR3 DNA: TGTGCCAGCAGCACAGGGGTTTTAGCGGGAGGTTTAGTGAATGAGCAGTTCTTC

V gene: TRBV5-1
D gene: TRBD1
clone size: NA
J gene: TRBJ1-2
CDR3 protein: CASSLEGTGDGYTF
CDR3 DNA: TGCGCCAGCAGCTTGGAGGGGACAGGGGATGGCTACACCTTC

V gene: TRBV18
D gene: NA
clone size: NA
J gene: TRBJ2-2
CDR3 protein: CASSPKLGGQYTGELFF
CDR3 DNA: TGTGCCAGCTCACCAAAGCTCGGGGGACAGTACACCGGGGAGCTGTTTTTT

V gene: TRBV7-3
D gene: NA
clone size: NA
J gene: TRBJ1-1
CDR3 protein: CASSPIDLGGNTEAFF
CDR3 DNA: TGTGCCAGCAGCCCTATCGACCTGGGAGGGAACACTGAAGCTTTCTTT